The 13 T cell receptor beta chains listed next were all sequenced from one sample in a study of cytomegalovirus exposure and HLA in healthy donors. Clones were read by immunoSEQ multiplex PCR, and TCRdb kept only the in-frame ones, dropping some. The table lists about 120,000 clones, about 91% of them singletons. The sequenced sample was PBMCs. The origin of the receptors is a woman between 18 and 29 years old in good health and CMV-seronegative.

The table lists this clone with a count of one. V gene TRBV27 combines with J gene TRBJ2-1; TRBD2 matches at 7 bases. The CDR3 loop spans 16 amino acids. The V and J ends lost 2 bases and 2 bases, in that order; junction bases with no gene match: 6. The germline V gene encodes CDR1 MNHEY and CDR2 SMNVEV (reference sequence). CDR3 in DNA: TGTGCCAGCAGTTTAGGCAGCGGGGAAACCTACAATGAGCAGTTCTTC. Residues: CASSLGSGETYNEQFF.

As DNA, the CDR3 is TGCAGCGTTAAAGGGACAGCCTACTACGAGCAGTACTTC. It specifies CSVKGTAYYEQYF. The chain carries TRBV29-1 and TRBJ2-7, with 7 nucleotides matching TRBD1. J was trimmed by 3 bases and V by 5 bases; bases with no gene match: 7. The CDR3 runs to 13 residues. CDR1 and CDR2 (germline): SQVTM, ANQGSEA.

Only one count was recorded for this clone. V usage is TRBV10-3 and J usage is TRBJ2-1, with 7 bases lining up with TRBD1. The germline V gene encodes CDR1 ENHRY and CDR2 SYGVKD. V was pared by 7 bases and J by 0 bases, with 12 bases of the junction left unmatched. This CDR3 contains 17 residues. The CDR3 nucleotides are TGTGCCATCAAGTCTCCCACGACAGGGAGCTCCTACAATGAGCAGTTCTTC. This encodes CAIKSPTTGSSYNEQFF.

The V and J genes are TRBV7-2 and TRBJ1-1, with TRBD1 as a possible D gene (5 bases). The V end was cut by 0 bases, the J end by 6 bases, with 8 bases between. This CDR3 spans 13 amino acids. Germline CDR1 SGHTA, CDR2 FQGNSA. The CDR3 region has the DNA TGTGCCAGCAGCTTAGCGTGGGGGGCTGAAGCTTTCTTT. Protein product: CASSLAWGAEAFF.

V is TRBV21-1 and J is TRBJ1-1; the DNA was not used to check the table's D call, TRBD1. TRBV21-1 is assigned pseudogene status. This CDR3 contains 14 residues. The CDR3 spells CASSARDTDTEAFF. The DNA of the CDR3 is TGTGCCAGCAGCGCCAGGGACACTGACACTGAAGCTTTCTTT.

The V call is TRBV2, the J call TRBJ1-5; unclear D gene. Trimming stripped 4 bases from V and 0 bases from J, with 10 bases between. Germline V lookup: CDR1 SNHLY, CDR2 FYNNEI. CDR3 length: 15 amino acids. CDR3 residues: CASSGRLYSNQPQHF. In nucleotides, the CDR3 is TGTGCCAGCAGTGGGCGACTTTATAGCAATCAGCCCCAGCATTTT.

This CDR3 reads CASTNDGWSYGYTF. Written as DNA, the CDR3 is TGTGCCAGCACCAATGACGGATGGAGCTATGGCTACACCTTC. The rearrangement joins TRBV6-1 to TRBJ1-2; no reliable D call. Trimming stripped 7 bases from V and 4 bases from J, with 16 bases between. Germline values: CDR1 MNHNS, CDR2 SASEGT. The CDR3 sequence is 14 residues long.

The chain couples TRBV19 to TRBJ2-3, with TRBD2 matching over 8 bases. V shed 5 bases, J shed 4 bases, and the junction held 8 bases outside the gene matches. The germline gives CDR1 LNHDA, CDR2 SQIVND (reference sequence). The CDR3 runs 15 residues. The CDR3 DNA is TGTGCCAGTAGTCCGTCGGGACTAGGCGCAGATACGCAGTATTTT. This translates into CASSPSGLGADTQYF.

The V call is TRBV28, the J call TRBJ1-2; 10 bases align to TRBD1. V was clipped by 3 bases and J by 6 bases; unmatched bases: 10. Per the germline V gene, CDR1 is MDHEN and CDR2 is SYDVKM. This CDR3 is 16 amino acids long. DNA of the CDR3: TGTGCCAGCAGTTTCTCCGGGACAGGGGAGGTTGATGGCTACACCTTC. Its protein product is CASSFSGTGEVDGYTF.

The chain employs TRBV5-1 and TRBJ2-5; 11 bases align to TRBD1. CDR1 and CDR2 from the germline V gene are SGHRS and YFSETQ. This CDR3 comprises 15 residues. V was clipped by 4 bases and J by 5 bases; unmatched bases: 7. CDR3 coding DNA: TGCGCCAGCAGCGCTGGGACAGGGGGTGGGGAGACCCAGTACTTC. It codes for CASSAGTGGGETQYF. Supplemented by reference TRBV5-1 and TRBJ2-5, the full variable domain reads KAGVTQTPRYLIKTRGQQVTLSCSPISGHRSVSWYQQTPGQGLQFLFEYFSETQRNKGNFPGRFSGRQFSNSRSEMNVSTLELGDSALYLCASSAGTGGGETQYFGPGTRLLVL.

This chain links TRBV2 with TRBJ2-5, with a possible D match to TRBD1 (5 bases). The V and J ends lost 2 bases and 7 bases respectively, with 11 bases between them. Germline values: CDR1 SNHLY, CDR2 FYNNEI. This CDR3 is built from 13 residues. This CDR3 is CASSETMQGTQYF. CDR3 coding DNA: TGTGCCAGCAGTGAAACCATGCAGGGGACCCAGTACTTC.

The CDR3 nucleotides read TGTGCCAGCTCCCGACAGGGGTCTACCTACGAGCAGTACTTC. It codes for CASSRQGSTYEQYF. The chain combines TRBV6-5 with TRBJ2-7, with TRBD1 matching 8 bases. CDR1 is MNHEY, CDR2 SVGAGI, per germline. The length of the CDR3 is 14 residues. V shed 8 bases and J 2 bases; nucleotides not matched to a gene: 8.

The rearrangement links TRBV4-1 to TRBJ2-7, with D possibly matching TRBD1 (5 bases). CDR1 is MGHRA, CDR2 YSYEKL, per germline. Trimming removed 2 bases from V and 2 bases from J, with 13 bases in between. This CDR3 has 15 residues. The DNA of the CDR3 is TGCGCCAGCAGCCAATTTCTACAGGCGGCCTACGAGCAGTACTTC. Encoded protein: CASSQFLQAAYEQYF.